The clone carrying this T cell receptor (beta chain) showed up just a few times. Its antigen is as yet unknown. The data derive from a study of T cell repertoires in cytomegalovirus infection. Study at large: Well-studied HLA-B-restricted epitopes and recently identified HLA-C-restricted epitopes of CMV were both used in the study. Matching HLA type, along with CMV infection, was indicated by public TCR beta signatures. Findings of the study overall: Dominating the ex vivo response were HLA-C-restricted CMV-specific TCR beta clonotypes. Totalled public TCR beta family frequency picked out people who carried CMV plus the relevant HLA.

V was pared by 1 base and J by 5 bases, with 9 bases between. Germline V gene lookup returns CDR1 LNHDA and CDR2 SQIVND (reference sequence). The CDR3 has 14 amino acids. In TCRdb, the reads were re-called with MiXCR into one record per CDR3 protein. The profile shows some 350,000 distinct CDR3 sequences, just under 35% of them singletons. J is TRBJ2-1 and V is TRBV19, with D possibly being TRBD1 (6 bases). This clonotype was obtained from a human donor in good health (CMV status not recorded). Some clones in this sample may be carry-over from other donors' samples. The starting material was cultured PBMCs, obtained from culture after CMV antigen stimulation. The CDR3 DNA follows: TGTGCCAGTAGTATAGCACAGGGCGACAATGAGCAGTTCTTC. The encoded protein is CASSIAQGDNEQFF.